This entry features one T cell receptor beta chain sequence. A sample-barcoded 5' primer and a J-beta primer mix were used in a second PCR of roughly 7 to 11 cycles. TCRdb analysed the 5' RACE reads with MiXCR anew, one entry per CDR3 protein. The sample shows 1.5 million to 2 million distinct CDR3 sequences, roughly 27% of them seen only once. The data belong to a study of blood T cells in healthy people across ages. The CDR3 covers 17 residues. Deletions cut 0 bases from V and 3 bases from J, with 15 bases between. Germline V gene data show CDR1 as MNHEY and CDR2 as SMNVEV (reference sequence). The sample comprised blood. The receptor was derived from a woman between 25 and 40 years old in good health. The chain carries TRBV27 and TRBJ2-1; either TRBD1 or TRBD2 may supply D (5 bases each). The CDR3 here is CASSLSSLGTNYNEQFF. The CDR3 DNA reads as TGTGCCAGCAGTTTATCGAGCCTCGGGACCAACTACAATGAGCAGTTCTTC.